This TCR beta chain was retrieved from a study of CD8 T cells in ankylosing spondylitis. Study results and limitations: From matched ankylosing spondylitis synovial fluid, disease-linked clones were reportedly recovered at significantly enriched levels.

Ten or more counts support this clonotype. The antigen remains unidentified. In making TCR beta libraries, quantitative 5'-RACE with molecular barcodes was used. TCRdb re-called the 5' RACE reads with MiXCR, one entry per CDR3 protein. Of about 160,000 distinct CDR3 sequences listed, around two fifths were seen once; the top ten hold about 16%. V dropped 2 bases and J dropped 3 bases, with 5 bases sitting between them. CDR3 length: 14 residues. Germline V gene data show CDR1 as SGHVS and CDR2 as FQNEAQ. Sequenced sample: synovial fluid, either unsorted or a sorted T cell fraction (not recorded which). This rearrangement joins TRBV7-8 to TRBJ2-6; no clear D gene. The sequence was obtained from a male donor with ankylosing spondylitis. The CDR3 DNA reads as TGTGCCAGCAGCTTATTAGGTGGGGCCAACGTCCTGACTTTC. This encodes CASSLLGGANVLTF.